This T cell receptor beta chain is from a study of radiation and T cells in renal cell carcinoma. The time point was: blood 4 weeks post-SBRT, at nephrectomy. Regarding treatment: 15 Gy SBRT to primary tumor, nephrectomy 4 weeks later. Findings and limits, study-wide: Top tumor clonotypes rose in blood 2 weeks post-radiation, then contracted.

Turning to this clone: The target antigen is unknown.

Germline trimming cut 5 bases from V and 7 bases from J; bases unmatched to any gene: 7. CDR1 is SQVTM, CDR2 ANQGSEA, per germline. The CDR3 is 15 residues long. The assay was immunoSEQ multiplex PCR, and TCRdb's table has in-frame clones only and misses some. The data contain around 170,000 clones, about 88% of them singletons. Sequenced material: blood, taken from a patient whose treatment included radiotherapy and nephrectomy. This clonotype originated in a woman in her 50s with renal cell carcinoma. V usage is TRBV29-1 and J usage is TRBJ2-1; 14 bases are a match to TRBD2. In DNA form, the CDR3 reads TGCAGCGTTTCTAGACTAGCGGGGGGGCGTAATGAGCAGTTCTTC. It specifies CSVSRLAGGRNEQFF.